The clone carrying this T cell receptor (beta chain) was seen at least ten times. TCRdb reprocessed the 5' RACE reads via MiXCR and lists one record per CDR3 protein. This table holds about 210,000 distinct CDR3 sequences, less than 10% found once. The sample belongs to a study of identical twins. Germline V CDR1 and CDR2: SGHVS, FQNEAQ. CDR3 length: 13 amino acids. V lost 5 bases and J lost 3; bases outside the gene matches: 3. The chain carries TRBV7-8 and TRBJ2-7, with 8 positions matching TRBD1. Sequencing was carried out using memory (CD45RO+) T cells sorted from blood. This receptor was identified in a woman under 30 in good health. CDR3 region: CASSVGQGYEQYF. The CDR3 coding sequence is TGTGCCAGCAGCGTTGGACAGGGCTACGAGCAGTACTTC. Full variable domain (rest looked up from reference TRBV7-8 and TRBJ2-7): GAGVSQSPRYKVAKRGQDVALRCDPISGHVSLFWYQQALGQGPEFLTYFQNEAQLDKSGLPSDRFFAERPEGSVSTLKIQRTQQEDSAVYLCASSVGQGYEQYFGPGTRLTVT.